This T cell receptor beta chain derives from a study of identical twins. J was trimmed by 10 bases and V by 1 base; bases with no gene match: 7. This CDR3 comprises 14 residues. From germline, CDR1 is SGHDN and CDR2 FVKESK. In TCRdb, the 5' RACE reads were re-called with MiXCR into one record per CDR3 protein. Of 220,000 or so distinct CDR3 sequences detected, roughly 7% appear once; the ten largest clones hold roughly 3.6%. The sample holds a few counts of this clonotype. These data were also filed under a second study, of yellow fever vaccine responses in identical twins.

Sample: memory (CD45RO+) T cells sorted from blood. This sequence was found in a woman younger than 30 in good health. V is TRBV14 and J is TRBJ2-3, with 8 bases fitting TRBD2. The CDR3 spells CASSQGRTGGAQYF. CDR3 DNA sequence: TGTGCCAGCAGCCAAGGGAGAACGGGAGGGGCGCAGTATTTT.